This T cell receptor beta chain was identified during a study of T cell changes during pregnancy in multiple sclerosis. Profiled with immunoSEQ multiplex PCR; TCRdb holds only in-frame clones, not every one. The table shows tens of thousands of clones, with approximately 90% occurring only once. CDR3 length: 18 amino acids. CDR1 is MNHEY and CDR2 is SMNVEV in the germline V gene (reference sequence). Germline trimming cut 2 bases from V and 2 bases from J; bases unmatched to any gene: 8. The chain carries TRBV27 and TRBJ2-3; 12 bases are a match to TRBD2. The receptor was derived from a female donor with multiple sclerosis, enrolled in a pregnancy study. This specimen consisted of peripheral blood, obtained in the third trimester of pregnancy. The CDR3 sequence: CASSLGEGLAGFTDTQYF. For the CDR3, the DNA is TGTGCCAGCAGTTTAGGGGAAGGACTAGCGGGGTTCACAGATACGCAGTATTTT.